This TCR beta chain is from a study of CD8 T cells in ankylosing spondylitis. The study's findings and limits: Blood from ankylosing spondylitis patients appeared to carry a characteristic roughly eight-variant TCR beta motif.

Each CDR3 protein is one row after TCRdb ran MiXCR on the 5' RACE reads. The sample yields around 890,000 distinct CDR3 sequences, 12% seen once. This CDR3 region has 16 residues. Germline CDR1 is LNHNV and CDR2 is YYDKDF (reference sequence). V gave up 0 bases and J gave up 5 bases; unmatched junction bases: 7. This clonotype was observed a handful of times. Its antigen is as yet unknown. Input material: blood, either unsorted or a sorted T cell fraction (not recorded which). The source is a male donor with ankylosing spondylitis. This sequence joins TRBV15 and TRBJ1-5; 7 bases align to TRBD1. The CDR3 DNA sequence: TGTGCCACCAGCAGAGAAAAGGGGGCCTACGATCAGCCCCAGCATTTT. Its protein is CATSREKGAYDQPQHF. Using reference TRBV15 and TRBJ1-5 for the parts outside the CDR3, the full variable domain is DAMVIQNPRYQVTQFGKPVTLSCSQTLNHNVMYWYQQKSSQAPKLLFHYYDKDFNNEADTPDNFQSRRPNTSFCFLDIRSPGLGDTAMYLCATSREKGAYDQPQHFGDGTRLSIL.